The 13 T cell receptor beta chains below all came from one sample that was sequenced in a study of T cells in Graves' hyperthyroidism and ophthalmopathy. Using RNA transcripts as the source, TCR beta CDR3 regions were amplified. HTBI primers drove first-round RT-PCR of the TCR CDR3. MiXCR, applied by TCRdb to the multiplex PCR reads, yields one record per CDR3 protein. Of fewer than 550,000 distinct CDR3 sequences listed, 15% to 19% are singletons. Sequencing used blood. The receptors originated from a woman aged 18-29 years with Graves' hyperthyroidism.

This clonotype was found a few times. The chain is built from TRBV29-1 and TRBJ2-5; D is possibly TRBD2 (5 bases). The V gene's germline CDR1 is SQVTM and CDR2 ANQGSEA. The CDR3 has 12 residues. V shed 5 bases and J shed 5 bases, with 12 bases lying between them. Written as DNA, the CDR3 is TGCAGCGTTTCGAGGGCCTCGGAGACCCAGTACTTC. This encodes CSVSRASETQYF.

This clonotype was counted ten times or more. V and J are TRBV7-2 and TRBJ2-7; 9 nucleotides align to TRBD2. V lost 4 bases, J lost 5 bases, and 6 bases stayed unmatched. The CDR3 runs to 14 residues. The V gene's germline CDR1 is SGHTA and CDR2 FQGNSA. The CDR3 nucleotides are TGTGCCAGCAGCTGGCGGGGGGGAGGCAACGAGCAGTACTTC. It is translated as CASSWRGGGNEQYF. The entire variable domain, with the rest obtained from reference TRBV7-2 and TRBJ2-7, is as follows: GAGVSQSPSNKVTEKGKDVELRCDPISGHTALYWYRQSLGQGLEFLIYFQGNSAPDKSGLPSDRFSAERTGGSVSTLTIQRTQQEDSAVYLCASSWRGGGNEQYFGPGTRLTVT.

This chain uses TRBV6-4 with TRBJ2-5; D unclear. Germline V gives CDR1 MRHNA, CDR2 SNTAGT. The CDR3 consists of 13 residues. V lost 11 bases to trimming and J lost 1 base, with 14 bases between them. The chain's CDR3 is CASMRVIQETQYF. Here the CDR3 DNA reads TGTGCCTCAATGCGTGTGATCCAAGAGACCCAGTACTTC.

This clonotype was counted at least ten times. The CDR3 sequence is CASSSRAKGSYNEQFF. The CDR3 nucleotides are TGTGCCAGCAGCTCACGGGCAAAAGGGTCCTACAATGAGCAGTTCTTC. The genes are TRBV11-3 and TRBJ2-1; D call uncertain. The CDR3 sequence is 16 residues long. V was clipped by 4 bases and J by 1 base, with 14 bases between them. Germline V gene lookup returns CDR1 SGHNT and CDR2 YENEEA.

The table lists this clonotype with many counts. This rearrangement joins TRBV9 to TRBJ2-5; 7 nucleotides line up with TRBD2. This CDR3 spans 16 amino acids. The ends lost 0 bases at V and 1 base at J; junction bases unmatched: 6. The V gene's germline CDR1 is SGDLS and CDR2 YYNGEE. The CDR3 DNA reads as TGTGCCAGCAGCGTAGCGTCGCTAGCGGCCCAAGAGACCCAGTACTTC. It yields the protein CASSVASLAAQETQYF.

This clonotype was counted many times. The CDR3 loop reads CAWRDGGGIEPQHF. CDR3 sequence (DNA): TGTGCCTGGAGGGATGGCGGGGGAATCGAGCCCCAGCATTTT. The chain recombines TRBV30 with TRBJ1-5, with a possible D match to TRBD1 (5 bases). Trimming shortened V by 3 bases and J by 8 bases, and 17 bases separated the two germline ends. This CDR3 region has 14 residues. Germline V gene lookup returns CDR1 GTSNPN and CDR2 SVGIG (reference sequence).

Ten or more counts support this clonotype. The CDR3 reads CASSLYSGNSPLHF. In DNA, the CDR3 is TGTGCCAGCAGCTTATATTCCGGGAATTCACCCCTCCACTTT. The V call is TRBV7-3, the J call TRBJ1-6; D not resolved. Between the trimmed V and J ends, which lost 2 bases and 7 bases, there was a span of 9 bases. The germline V gene encodes CDR1 SGHTA and CDR2 FQGTGA. This CDR3 spans 14 amino acids.

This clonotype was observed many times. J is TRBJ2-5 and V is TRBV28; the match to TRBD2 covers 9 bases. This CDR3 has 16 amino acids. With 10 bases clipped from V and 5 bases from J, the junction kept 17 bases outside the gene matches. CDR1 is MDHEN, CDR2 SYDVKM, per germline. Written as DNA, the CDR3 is TGTGCCACCACCCCCAGTGGGCGGGGGGGTAGGGAGACCCAGTACTTC. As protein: CATTPSGRGGRETQYF.

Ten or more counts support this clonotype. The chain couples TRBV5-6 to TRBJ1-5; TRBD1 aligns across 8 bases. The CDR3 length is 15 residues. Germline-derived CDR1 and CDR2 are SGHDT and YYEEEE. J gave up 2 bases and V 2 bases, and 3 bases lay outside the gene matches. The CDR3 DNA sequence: TGTGCCAGCAGCTTCAAGGACAGGGGCAATCAGCCCCAGCATTTT. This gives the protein CASSFKDRGNQPQHF.

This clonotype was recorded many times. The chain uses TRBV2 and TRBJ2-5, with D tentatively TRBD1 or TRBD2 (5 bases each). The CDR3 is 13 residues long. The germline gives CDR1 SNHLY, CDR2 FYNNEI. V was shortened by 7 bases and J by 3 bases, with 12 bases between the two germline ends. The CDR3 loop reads CASTEGLKETQYF. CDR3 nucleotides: TGTGCCAGCACTGAGGGGCTTAAAGAGACCCAGTACTTC.

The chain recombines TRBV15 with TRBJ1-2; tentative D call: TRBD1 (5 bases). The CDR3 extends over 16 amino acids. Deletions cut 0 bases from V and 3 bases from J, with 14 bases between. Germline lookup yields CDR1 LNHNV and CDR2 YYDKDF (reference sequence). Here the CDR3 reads CATSRDRRDSDYGYTF. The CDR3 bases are TGTGCCACCAGCAGAGATCGGAGAGACAGCGACTATGGCTACACCTTC.

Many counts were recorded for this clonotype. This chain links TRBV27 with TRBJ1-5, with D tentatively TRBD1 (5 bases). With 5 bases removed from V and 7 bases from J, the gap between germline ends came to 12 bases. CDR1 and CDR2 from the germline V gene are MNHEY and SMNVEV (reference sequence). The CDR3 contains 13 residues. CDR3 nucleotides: TGTGCCAGCAGTCCCCACCGGGGCCAGCCCCAGCATTTT. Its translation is CASSPHRGQPQHF.

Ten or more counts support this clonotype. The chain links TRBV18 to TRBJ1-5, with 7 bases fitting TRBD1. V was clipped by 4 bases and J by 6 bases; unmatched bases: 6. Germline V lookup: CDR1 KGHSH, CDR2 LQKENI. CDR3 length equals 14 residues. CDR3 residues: CASSLGQELQPQHF. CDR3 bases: TGTGCCAGCTCACTCGGACAGGAGCTTCAGCCCCAGCATTTT.